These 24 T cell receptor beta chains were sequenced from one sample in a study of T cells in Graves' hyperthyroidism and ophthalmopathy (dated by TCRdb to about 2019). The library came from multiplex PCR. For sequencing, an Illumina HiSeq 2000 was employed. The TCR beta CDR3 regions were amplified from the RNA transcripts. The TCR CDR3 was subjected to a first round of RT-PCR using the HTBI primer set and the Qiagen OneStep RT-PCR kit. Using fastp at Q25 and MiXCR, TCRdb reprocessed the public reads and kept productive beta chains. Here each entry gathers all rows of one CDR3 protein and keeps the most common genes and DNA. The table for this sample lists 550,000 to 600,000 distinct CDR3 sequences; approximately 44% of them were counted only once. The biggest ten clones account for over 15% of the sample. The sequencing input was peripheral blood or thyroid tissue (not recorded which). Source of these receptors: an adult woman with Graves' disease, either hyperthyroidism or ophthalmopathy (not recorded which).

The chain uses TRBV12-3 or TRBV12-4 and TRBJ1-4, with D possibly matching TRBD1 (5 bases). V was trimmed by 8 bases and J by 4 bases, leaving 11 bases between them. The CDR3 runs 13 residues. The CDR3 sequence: CASLIGGNEKLFF. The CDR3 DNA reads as TGTGCCAGCTTAATCGGGGGTAATGAAAAACTGTTTTTT.

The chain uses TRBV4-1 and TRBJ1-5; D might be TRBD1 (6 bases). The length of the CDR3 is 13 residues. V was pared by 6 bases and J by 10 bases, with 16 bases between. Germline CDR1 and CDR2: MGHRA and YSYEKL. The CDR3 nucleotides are TGCGCCAGCAGGGGACAAGTGGGTCATCCCCAGCATTTT. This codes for CASRGQVGHPQHF.

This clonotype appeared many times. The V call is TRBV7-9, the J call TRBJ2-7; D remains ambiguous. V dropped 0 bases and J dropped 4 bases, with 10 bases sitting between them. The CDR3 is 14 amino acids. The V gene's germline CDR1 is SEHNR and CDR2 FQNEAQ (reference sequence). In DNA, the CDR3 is TGTGCCAGCAGCTTAGCGGCCAGCTCTTACGAGCAGTACTTC. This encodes CASSLAASSYEQYF.

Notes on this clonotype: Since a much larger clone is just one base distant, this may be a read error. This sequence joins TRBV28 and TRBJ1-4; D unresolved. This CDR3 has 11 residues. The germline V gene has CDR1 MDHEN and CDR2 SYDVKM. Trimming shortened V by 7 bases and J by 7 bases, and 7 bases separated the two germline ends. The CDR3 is CASTFAEKLFF. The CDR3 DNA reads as TGTGCCAGCACCTTCGCTGAAAAACTGTTTTTT.

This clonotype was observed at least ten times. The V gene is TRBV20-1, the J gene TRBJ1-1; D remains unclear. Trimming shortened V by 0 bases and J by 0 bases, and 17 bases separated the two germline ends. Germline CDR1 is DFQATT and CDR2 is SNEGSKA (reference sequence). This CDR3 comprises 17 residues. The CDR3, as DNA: TGCAGTGCTAGAGAGGACGGCCGCTCGGGTCTGAACACTGAAGCTTTCTTT. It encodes CSAREDGRSGLNTEAFF.

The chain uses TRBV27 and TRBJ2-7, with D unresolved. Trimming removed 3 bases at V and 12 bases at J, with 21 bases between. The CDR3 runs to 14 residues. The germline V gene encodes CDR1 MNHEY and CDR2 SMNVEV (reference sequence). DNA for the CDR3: TGTGCCAGCAGTTTTAAAGGGCAGGTCCCTTTTCTGTACTTC. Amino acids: CASSFKGQVPFLYF.

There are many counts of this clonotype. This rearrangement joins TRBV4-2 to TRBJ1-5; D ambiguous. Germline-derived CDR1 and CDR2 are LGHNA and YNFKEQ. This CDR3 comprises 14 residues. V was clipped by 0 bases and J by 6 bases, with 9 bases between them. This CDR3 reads CASSQEVRLQPQHF. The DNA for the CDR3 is TGTGCCAGCAGCCAAGAGGTCCGCCTTCAGCCCCAGCATTTT.

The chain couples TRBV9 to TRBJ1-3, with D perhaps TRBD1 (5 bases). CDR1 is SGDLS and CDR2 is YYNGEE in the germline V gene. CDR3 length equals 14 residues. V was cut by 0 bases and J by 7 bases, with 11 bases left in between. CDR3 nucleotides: TGTGCCAGCAGCGTAGGTGGGGGGGGGAACACCATATATTTT. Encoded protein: CASSVGGGGNTIYF.

The CDR3 region has the DNA TGTGCCAGCAGTTTTGGTCGGGGGAACACTGAAGCTTTCTTT. Its protein is CASSFGRGNTEAFF. V and J are TRBV12-3 or TRBV12-4 and TRBJ1-1; D gene unclear. The CDR3 length is 14 residues. Deletions cut 3 bases from V and 1 base from J, with 9 bases between.

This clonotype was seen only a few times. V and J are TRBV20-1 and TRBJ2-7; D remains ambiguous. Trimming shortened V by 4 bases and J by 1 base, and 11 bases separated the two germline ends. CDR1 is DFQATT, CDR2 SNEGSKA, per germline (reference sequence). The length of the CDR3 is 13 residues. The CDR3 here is CSATPEVSYEQYF. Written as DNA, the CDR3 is TGCAGTGCTACCCCAGAGGTTTCCTACGAGCAGTACTTC.

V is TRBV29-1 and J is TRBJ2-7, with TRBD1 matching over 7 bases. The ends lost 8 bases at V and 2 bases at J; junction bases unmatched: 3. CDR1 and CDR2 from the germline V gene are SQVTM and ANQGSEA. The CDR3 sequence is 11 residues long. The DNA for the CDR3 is TGCAGCTACAGGGGCCCCTACGAGCAGTACTTC. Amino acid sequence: CSYRGPYEQYF.

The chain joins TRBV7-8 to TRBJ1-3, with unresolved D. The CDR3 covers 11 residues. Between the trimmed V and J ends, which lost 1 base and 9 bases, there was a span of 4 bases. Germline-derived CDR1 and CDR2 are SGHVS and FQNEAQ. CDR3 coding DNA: TGTGCCAGCAGCTTAGATCCCACCATATATTTT. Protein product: CASSLDPTIYF.

CDR3 protein: CASSRGGRELFF. CDR3 nucleotide sequence: TGTGCCAGCAGCCGAGGGGGTAGGGAGCTGTTTTTT. The chain has TRBV7-2 and TRBJ2-2; TRBD1 is a possible D gene (6 bases). V was pared by 5 bases and J by 9 bases, with 10 bases between. Germline CDR1 and CDR2: SGHTA and FQGNSA. The length of the CDR3 is 12 residues. Drawing the rest from reference TRBV7-2 and TRBJ2-2, the complete variable domain is GAGVSQSPSNKVTEKGKDVELRCDPISGHTALYWYRQSLGQGLEFLIYFQGNSAPDKSGLPSDRFSAERTGGSVSTLTIQRTQQEDSAVYLCASSRGGRELFFGEGSRLTVL.

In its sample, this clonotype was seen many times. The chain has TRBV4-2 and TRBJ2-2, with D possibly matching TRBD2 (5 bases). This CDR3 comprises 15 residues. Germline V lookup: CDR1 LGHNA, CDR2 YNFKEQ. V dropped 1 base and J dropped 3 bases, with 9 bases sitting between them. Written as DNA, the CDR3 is TGTGCCAGCAGCCAAGGGACTCGAGACACCGGGGAGCTGTTTTTT. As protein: CASSQGTRDTGELFF.

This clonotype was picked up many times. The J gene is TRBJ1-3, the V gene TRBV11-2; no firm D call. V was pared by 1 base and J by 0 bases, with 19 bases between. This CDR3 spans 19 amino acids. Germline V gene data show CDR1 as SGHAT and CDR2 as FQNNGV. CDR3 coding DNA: TGTGCCAGCAGCTTAGCCTTTCAGGCGGACGGGCTCTCTGGAAACACCATATATTTT. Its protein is CASSLAFQADGLSGNTIYF.

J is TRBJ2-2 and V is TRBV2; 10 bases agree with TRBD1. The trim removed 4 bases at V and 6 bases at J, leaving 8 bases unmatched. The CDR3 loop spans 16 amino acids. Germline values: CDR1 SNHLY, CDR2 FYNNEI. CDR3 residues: CASSAETGGPAGELFF. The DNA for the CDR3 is TGTGCCAGCAGTGCCGAGACAGGGGGCCCCGCCGGGGAGCTGTTTTTT.

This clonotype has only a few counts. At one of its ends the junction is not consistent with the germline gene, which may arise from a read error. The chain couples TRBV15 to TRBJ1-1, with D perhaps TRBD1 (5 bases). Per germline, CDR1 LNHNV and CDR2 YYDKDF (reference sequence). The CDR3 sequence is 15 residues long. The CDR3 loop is CAASSQGTVNTEAFF. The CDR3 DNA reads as TGTGCCGCCAGCAGCCAAGGGACGGTCAACACTGAAGCTTTCTTT. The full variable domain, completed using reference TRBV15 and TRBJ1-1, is DAMVIQNPRYQVTQFGKPVTLSCSQTLNHNVMYWYQQKSSQAPKLLFHYYDKDFNNEADTPDNFQSRRPNTSFCFLDIRSPGLGDTAMYLCAASSQGTVNTEAFFGQGTRLTVV.

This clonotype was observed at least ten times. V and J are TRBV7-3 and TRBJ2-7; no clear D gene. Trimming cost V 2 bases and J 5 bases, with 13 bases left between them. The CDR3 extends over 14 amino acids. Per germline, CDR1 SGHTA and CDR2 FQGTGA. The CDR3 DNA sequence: TGTGCCAGCAGCTTATATGGACGTAGGGACGAGCAGTACTTC. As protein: CASSLYGRRDEQYF.

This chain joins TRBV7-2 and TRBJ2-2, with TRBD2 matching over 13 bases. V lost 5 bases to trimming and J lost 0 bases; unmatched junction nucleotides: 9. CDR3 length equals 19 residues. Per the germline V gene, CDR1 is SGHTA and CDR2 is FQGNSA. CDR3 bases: TGTGCCAGCAGCCCACCGGGACTAGCGGGATACTCGAACACCGGGGAGCTGTTTTTT. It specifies CASSPPGLAGYSNTGELFF.

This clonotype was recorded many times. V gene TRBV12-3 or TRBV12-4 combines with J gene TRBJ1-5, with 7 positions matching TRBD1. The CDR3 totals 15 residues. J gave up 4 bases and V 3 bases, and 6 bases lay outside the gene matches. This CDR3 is CASSFRDSDNQPQHF. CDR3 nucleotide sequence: TGTGCCAGCAGTTTTAGGGACAGCGATAATCAGCCCCAGCATTTT.

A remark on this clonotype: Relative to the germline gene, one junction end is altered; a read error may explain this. CDR3 protein: CASSALRGYEQYF. As DNA, the CDR3 is TGTGCCAGTAGTGCCCTCCGTGGCTACGAGCAGTACTTC. This rearrangement joins TRBV10-2 to TRBJ2-7; D gene uncertain. Germline V gene sequence: CDR1 WSHSY, CDR2 SAAADI. The CDR3 extends over 13 amino acids.

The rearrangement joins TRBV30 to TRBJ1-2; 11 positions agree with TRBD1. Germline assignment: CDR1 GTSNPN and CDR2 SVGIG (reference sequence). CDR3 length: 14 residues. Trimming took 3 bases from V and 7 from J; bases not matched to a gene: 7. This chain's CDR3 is CAWSGQGAYRGYTF. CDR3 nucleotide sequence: TGTGCCTGGAGCGGACAGGGGGCGTATCGTGGCTACACCTTC.

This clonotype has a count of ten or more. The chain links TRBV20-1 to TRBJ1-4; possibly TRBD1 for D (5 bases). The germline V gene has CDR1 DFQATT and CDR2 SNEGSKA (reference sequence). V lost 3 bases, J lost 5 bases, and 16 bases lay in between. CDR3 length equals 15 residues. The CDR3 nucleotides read TGCAGTGCTAGGGTTGAGGGGCAGGTCAATGAAAAACTGTTTTTT. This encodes CSARVEGQVNEKLFF.

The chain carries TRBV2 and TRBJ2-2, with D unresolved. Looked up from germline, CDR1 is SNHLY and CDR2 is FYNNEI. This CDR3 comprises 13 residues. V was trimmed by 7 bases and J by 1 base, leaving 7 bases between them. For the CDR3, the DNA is TGTGCCAGCAACGAGCGGAACACCGGGGAGCTGTTTTTT. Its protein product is CASNERNTGELFF.